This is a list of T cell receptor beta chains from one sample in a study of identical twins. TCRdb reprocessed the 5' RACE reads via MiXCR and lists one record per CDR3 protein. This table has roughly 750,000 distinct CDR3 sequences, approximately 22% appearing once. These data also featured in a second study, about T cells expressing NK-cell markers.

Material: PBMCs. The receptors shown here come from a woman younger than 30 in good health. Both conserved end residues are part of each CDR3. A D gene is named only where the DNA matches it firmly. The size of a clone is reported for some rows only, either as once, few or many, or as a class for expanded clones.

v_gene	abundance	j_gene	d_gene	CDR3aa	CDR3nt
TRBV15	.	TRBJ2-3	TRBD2	CATSSTTSGRGPVGTQYF	TGTGCCACCAGCTCCACGACTAGCGGGCGGGGTCCGGTCGGGACGCAGTATTTT
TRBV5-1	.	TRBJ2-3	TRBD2	CASRSGTSFSTDTQYF	TGCGCCAGCCGATCCGGGACTAGCTTTAGCACAGATACGCAGTATTTT
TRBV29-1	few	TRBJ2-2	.	CSVSIGRGTGELFF	TGCAGCGTTTCTATCGGGAGAGGCACCGGGGAGCTGTTTTTT
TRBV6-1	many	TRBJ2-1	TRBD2	CATRPSGINEQFF	TGTGCCACCCGGCCTAGCGGAATCAATGAGCAGTTCTTC
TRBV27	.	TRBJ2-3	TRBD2	CASSWLAGDNTDTQYF	TGTGCCAGCAGCTGGCTAGCGGGGGACAACACAGATACGCAGTATTTT
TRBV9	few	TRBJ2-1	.	CASSARRGRGEQFF	TGTGCCAGCAGTGCCCGAAGGGGAAGGGGGGAGCAGTTCTTC
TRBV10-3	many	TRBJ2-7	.	CAISESGGPGGGYEQYF	TGTGCCATCAGTGAGTCTGGTGGGCCGGGGGGCGGCTACGAGCAGTACTTC
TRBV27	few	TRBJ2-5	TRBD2	CASSLVAGVYRAQYF	TGTGCCAGCAGTTTAGTAGCGGGGGTCTACCGGGCCCAGTACTTC
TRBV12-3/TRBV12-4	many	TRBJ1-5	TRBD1	CASNPLQGISPQHF	TGTGCCAGCAACCCCTTACAGGGGATCAGCCCCCAGCATTTT
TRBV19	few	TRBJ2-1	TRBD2	CASSVLAGGAYNEQFF	TGTGCCAGTAGTGTCCTAGCGGGGGGTGCCTACAATGAGCAGTTCTTC
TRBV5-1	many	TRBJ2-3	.	CASDESGQSTDTQYF	TGCGCCAGCGATGAGAGCGGGCAGTCCACAGATACGCAGTATTTT
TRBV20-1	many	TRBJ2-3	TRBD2	CSAPKTSGTDTQYF	TGCAGTGCCCCCAAGACTAGCGGAACAGATACGCAGTATTTT
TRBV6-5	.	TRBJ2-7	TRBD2	CASSYSGGGDYEQYF	TGTGCCAGCAGTTACTCCGGGGGGGGGGACTACGAGCAGTACTTC
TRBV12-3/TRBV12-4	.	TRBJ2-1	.	CASRPGGDHEQFF	TGTGCCAGCAGGCCCGGAGGTGACCATGAGCAGTTCTTC
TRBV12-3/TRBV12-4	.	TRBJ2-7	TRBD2	CASSPMGGGQYF	TGTGCCAGCAGCCCCATGGGGGGGGGGCAGTACTTC
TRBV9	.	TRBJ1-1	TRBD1	CASSVSGQVDTEAFF	TGTGCCAGCAGCGTATCGGGACAGGTCGACACTGAAGCTTTCTTT
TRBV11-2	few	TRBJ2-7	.	CASSRNRGSGVSSYEQYF	TGTGCCAGCAGCCGTAACAGGGGTAGCGGGGTTAGCTCCTACGAGCAGTACTTC
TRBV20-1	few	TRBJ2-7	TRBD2	CSARDGGAYEQYF	TGCAGTGCTAGAGATGGGGGGGCCTACGAGCAGTACTTC
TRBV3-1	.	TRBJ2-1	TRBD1	CASSQVSGGDEQFF	TGTGCCAGCAGCCAAGTTTCAGGGGGCGATGAGCAGTTCTTC
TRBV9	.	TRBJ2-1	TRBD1	CASSGLGQGLFF	TGTGCCAGCAGCGGGCTCGGACAGGGTTTGTTCTTC
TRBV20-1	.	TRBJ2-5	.	CSARARDGLTQYF	TGCAGTGCTAGAGCACGGGACGGCCTGACCCAGTACTTC
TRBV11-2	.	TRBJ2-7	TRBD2	CASRPLAGDWYEQYF	TGTGCCAGCAGACCACTAGCGGGAGATTGGTACGAGCAGTACTTC
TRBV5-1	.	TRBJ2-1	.	CASSLTGSNEQFF	TGCGCCAGCAGCTTAACGGGCTCGAATGAGCAGTTCTTC
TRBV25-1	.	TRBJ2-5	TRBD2	CASSVAGGKETQYF	TGTGCCAGCAGTGTAGCGGGGGGGAAAGAGACCCAGTACTTC
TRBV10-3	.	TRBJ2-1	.	CATSGMDEQFF	TGTGCCACATCGGGGATGGACGAGCAGTTCTTC
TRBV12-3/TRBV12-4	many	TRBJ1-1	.	CASSKGPRFAEAFF	TGTGCCAGCAGTAAGGGGCCCAGGTTCGCTGAAGCTTTCTTT
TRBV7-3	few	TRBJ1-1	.	CASSLSRDLNTEAFF	TGTGCCAGCAGCTTATCTCGGGATTTGAACACTGAAGCTTTCTTT
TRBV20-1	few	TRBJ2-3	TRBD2	CSATSPLLAGGPDTQYF	TGCAGTGCTACCTCGCCCCTACTAGCGGGAGGGCCGGATACGCAGTATTTT
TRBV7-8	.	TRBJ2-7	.	CASRLRDGGRYEQYF	TGTGCCAGCAGACTCCGGGACGGAGGACGCTACGAGCAGTACTTC
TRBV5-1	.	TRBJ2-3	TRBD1	CASSSGQATDTQYF	TGCGCCAGCAGCTCCGGACAGGCCACAGATACGCAGTATTTT
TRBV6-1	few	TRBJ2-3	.	CASSRGKTDTQYF	TGTGCCAGCAGTAGGGGTAAGACAGATACGCAGTATTTT
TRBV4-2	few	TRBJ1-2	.	CASSQGAGMGGYTF	TGTGCCAGCAGCCAAGGGGCCGGGATGGGTGGCTACACCTTC
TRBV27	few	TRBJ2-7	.	CASSFSGAEWEQYF	TGTGCCAGCAGTTTTTCGGGGGCGGAATGGGAGCAGTACTTC
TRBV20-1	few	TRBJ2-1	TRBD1	CSAADRGVYNEQFF	TGCAGTGCTGCGGACAGGGGAGTTTACAATGAGCAGTTCTTC